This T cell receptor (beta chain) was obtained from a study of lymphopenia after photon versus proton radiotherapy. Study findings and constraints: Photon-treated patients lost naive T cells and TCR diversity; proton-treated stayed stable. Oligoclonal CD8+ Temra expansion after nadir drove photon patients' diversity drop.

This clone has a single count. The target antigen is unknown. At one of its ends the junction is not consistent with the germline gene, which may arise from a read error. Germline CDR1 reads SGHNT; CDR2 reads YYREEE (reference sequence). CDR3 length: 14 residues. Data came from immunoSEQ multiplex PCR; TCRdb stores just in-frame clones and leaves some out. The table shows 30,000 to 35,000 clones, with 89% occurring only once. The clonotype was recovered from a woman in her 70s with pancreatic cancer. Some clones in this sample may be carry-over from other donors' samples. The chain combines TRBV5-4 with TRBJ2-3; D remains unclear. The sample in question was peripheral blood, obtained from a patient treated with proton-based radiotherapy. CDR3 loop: CACSLAHSTDTQYF. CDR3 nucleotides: TGTGCCTGCAGCTTGGCACATAGCACAGATACGCAGTATTTT.